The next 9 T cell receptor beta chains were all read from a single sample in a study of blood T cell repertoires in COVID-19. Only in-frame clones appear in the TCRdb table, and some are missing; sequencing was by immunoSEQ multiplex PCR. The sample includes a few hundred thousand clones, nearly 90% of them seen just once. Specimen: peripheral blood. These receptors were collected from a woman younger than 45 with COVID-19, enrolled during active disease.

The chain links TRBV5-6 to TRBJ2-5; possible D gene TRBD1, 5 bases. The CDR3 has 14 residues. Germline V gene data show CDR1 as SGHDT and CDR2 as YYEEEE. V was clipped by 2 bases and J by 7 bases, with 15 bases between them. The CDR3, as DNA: TGTGCCAGCAGCTTCCAGGGTAGTTGGTGGACCCAGTACTTC. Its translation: CASSFQGSWWTQYF.

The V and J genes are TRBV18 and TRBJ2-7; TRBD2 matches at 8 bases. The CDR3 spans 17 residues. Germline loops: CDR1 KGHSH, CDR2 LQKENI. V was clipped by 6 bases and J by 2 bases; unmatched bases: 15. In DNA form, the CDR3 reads TGTGCCAGCTCCACCCGGAGTTCGAGCGGGAGTACCTACGAGCAGTACTTC. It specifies CASSTRSSSGSTYEQYF.

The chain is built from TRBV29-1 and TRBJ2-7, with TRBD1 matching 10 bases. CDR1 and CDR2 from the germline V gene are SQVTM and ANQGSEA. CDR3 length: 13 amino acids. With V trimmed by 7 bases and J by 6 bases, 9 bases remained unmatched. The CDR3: CSASTGGPFEQYF. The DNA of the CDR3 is TGCAGCGCCTCGACAGGGGGCCCGTTCGAGCAGTACTTC.

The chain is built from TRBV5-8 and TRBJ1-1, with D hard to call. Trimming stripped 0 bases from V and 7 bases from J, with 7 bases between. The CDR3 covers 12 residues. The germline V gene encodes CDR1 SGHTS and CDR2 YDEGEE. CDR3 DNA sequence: TGTGCCAGCAGCTTGGCTGGTAGTGAAGCTTTCTTT. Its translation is CASSLAGSEAFF.

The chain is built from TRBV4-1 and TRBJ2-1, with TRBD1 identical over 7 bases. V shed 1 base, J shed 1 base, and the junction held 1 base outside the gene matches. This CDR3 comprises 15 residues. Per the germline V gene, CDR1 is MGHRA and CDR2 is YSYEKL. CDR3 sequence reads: CASSQAGGSYNEQFF. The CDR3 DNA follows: TGCGCCAGCAGCCAAGCAGGGGGATCCTACAATGAGCAGTTCTTC.

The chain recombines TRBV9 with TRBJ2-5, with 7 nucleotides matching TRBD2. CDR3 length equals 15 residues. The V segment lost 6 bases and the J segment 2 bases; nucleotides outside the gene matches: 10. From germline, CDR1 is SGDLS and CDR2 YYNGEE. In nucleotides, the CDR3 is TGTGCCAGCACCTGGGGGGGTGACCTTCAAGAGACCCAGTACTTC. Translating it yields CASTWGGDLQETQYF.

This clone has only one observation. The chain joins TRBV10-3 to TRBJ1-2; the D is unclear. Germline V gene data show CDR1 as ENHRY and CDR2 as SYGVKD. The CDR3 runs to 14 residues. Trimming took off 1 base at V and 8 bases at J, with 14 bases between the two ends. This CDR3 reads CAISELGRSAGYTF. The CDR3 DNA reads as TGTGCCATCAGTGAGTTAGGGAGGTCTGCCGGCTACACCTTC.

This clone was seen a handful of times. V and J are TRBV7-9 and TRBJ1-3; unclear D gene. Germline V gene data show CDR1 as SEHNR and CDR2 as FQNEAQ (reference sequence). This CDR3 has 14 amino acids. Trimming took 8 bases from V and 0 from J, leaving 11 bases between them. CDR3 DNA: TGTGCCAGCCAGCCTGACTTCTCTGGAAACACCATATATTTT. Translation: CASQPDFSGNTIYF.

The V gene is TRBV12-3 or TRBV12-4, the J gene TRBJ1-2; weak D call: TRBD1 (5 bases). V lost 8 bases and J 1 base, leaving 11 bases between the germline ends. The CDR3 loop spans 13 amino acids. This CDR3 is CASSRGYNYGYTF. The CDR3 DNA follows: TGTGCCAGCTCTAGGGGATATAACTATGGCTACACCTTC.